The sequence of this T cell receptor (beta chain) was determined in a study of technical replicates of blood from a handful of donors. V was clipped by 5 bases and J by 3 bases, with 8 bases between them. Germline V gene sequence: CDR1 SGHTA, CDR2 FQGTGA. The CDR3 totals 12 residues. Measured with immunoSEQ multiplex PCR; TCRdb has only the in-frame clones, and not every one. This table holds tens of thousands of clones, about nine tenths found once. This sequence joins TRBV7-3 and TRBJ2-7; weak D call: TRBD1 (5 bases). The sequencing input was T cells isolated from PBMCs. This clonotype was obtained from a human donor in good health. CDR3 sequence reads: CASSATGYEQYF. For the CDR3, the DNA is TGTGCCAGCAGCGCAACAGGCTACGAGCAGTACTTC.